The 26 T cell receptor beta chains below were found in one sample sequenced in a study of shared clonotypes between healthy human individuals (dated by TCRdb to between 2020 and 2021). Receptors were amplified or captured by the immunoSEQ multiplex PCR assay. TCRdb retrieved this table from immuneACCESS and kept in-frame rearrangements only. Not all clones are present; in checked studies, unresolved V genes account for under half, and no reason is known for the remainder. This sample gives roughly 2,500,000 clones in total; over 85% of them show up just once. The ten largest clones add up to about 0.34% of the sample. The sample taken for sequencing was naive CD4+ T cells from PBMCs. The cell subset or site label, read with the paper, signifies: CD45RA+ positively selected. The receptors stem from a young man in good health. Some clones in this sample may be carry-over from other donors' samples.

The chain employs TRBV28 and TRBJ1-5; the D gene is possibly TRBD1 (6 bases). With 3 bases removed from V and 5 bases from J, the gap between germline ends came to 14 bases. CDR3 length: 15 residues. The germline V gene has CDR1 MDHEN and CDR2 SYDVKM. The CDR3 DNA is TGTGCCAGCAGTTTGGCGGGGGGCGCGTATCAGCCCCAGCATTTT. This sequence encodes CASSLAGGAYQPQHF.

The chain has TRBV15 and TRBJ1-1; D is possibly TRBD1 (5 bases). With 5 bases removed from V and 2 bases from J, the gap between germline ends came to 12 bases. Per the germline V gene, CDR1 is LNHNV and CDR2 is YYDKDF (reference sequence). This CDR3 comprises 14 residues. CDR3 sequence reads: CATSGKTVNTEAFF. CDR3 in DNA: TGTGCCACCAGCGGGAAGACAGTTAACACTGAAGCTTTCTTT.

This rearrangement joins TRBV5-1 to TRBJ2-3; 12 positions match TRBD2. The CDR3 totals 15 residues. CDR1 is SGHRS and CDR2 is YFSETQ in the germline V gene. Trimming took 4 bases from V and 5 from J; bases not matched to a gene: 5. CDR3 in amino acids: CASSIGLAGIDTQYF. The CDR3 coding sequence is TGCGCCAGCAGCATAGGACTAGCGGGAATAGATACGCAGTATTTT.

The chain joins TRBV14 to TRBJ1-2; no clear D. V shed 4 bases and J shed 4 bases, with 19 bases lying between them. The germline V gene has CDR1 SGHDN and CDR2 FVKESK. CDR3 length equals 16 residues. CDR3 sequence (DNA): TGTGCCAGCAGCCCAAGTAACCCACCCCAACGCTATGGCTACACCTTC. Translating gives CASSPSNPPQRYGYTF.

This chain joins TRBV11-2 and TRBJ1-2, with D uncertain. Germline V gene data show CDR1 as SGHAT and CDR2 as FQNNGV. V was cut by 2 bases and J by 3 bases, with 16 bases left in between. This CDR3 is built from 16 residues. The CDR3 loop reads CASSLTVGSSDYGYTF. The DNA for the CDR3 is TGTGCCAGCAGCTTAACTGTAGGGAGTTCGGACTATGGCTACACCTTC. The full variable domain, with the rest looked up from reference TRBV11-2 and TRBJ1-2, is EAGVAQSPRYKIIEKRQSVAFWCNPISGHATLYWYQQILGQGPKLLIQFQNNGVVDDSQLPKDRFSAERLKGVDSTLKIQPAKLEDSAVYLCASSLTVGSSDYGYTFGSGTRLTVV.

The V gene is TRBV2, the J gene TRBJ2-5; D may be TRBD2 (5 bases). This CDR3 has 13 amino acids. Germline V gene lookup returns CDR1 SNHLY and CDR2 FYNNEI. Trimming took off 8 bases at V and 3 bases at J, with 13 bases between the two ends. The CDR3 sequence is CASRHRGKETQYF. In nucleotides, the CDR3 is TGTGCCAGCCGACACCGGGGTAAAGAGACCCAGTACTTC.

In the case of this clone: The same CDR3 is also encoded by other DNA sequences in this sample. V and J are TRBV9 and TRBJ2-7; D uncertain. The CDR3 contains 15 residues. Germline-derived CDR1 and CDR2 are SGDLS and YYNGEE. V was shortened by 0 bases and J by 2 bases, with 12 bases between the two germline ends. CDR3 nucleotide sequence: TGTGCCAGCAGCGTAGAAGGCGGACCTACCTACGAGCAGTACTTC. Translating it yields CASSVEGGPTYEQYF.

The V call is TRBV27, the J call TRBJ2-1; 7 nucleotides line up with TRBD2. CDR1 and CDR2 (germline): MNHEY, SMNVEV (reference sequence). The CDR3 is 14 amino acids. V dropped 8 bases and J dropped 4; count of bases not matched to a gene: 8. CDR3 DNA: TGTGCCAGCTTTACCCGGGAGGCGTACAATGAGCAGTTCTTC. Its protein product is CASFTREAYNEQFF.

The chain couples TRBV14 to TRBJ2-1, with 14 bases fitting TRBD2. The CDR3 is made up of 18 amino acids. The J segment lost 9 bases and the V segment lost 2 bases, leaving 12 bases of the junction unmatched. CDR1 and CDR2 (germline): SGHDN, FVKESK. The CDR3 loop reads CASSQRLTTSGRAVEQFF. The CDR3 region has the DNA TGTGCCAGCAGCCAAAGACTGACGACTAGCGGGAGGGCCGTTGAGCAGTTCTTC.

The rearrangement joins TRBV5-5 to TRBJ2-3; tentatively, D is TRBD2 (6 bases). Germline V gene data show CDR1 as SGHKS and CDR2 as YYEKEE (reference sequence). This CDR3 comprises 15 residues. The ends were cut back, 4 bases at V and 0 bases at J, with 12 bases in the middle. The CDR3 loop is CASSGGVMSTDTQYF. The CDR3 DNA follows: TGTGCCAGCAGCGGAGGGGTTATGAGCACAGATACGCAGTATTTT.

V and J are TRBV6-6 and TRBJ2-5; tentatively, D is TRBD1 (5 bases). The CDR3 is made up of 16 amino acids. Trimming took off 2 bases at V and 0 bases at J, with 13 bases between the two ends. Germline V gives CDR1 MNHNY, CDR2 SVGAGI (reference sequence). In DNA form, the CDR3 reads TGTGCCAGCAGTTACAATGGCAGGGCCTACCAAGAGACCCAGTACTTC. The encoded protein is CASSYNGRAYQETQYF.

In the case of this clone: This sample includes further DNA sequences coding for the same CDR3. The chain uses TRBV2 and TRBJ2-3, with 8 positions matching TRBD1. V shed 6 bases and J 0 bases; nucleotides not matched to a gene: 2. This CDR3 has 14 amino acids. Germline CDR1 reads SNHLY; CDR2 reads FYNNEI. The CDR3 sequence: CASRRQGSTDTQYF. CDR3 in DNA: TGTGCCAGCAGGAGACAGGGGAGCACAGATACGCAGTATTTT.

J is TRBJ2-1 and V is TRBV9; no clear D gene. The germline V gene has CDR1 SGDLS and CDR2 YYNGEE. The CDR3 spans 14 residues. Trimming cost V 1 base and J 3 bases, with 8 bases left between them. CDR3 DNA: TGTGCCAGCAGCGTATTTGGTAGCTACAATGAGCAGTTCTTC. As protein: CASSVFGSYNEQFF.

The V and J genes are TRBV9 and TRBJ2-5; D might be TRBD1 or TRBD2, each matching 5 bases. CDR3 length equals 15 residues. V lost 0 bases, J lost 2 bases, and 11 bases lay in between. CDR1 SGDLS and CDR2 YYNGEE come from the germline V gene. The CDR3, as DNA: TGTGCCAGCAGCGTAGGGGGGAGTAGGCAAGAGACCCAGTACTTC. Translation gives CASSVGGSRQETQYF.

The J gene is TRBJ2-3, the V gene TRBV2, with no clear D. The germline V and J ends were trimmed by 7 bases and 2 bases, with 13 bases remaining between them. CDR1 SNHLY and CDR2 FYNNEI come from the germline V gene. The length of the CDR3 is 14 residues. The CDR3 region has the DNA TGTGCCAGCACTCCTCGGGCCAACACAGATACGCAGTATTTT. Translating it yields CASTPRANTDTQYF.

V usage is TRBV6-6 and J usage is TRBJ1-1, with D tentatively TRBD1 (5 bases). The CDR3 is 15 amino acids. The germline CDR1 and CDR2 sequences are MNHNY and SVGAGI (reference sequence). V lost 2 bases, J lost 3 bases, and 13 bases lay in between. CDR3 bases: TGTGCCAGCAGTTACGGGGGGGTCGTTGACACTGAAGCTTTCTTT. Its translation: CASSYGGVVDTEAFF.

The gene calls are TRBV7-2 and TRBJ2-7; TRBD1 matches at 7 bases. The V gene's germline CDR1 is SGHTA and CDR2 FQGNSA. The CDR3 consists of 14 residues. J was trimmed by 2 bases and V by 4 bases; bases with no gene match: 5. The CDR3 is CASSWTGDTYEQYF. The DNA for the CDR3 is TGTGCCAGCAGCTGGACAGGCGACACCTACGAGCAGTACTTC.

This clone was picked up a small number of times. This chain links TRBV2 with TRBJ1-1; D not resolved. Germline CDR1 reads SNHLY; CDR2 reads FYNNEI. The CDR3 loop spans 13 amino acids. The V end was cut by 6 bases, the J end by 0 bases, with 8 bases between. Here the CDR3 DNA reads TGTGCCAGCAGGACGTCAGTGAACACTGAAGCTTTCTTT. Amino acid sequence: CASRTSVNTEAFF.

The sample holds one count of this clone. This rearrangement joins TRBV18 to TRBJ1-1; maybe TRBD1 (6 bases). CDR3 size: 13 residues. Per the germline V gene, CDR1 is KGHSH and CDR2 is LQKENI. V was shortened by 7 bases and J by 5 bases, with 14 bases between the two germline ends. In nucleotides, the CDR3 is TGTGCCAGCTTCGGGGGGGCAAGGACTGAAGCTTTCTTT. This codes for CASFGGARTEAFF.

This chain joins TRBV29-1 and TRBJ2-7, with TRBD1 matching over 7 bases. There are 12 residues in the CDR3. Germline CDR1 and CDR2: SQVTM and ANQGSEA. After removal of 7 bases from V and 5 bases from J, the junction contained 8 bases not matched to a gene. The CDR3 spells CSAAPGQNEQYF. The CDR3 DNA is TGCAGCGCTGCTCCGGGACAGAACGAGCAGTACTTC.

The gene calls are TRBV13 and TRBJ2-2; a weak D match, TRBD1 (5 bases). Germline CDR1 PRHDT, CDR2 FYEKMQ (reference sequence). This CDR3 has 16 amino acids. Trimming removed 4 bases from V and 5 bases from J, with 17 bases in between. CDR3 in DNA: TGTGCCAGCAGCTACAGAGAAGGGGATTGGACCGGGGAGCTGTTTTTT. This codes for CASSYREGDWTGELFF.

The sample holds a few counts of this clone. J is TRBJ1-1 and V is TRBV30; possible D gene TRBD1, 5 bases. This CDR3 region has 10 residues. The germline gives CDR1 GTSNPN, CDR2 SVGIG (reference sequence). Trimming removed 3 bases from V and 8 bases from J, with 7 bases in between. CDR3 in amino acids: CAWSQGEAFF. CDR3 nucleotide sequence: TGTGCCTGGAGCCAGGGCGAAGCTTTCTTT.

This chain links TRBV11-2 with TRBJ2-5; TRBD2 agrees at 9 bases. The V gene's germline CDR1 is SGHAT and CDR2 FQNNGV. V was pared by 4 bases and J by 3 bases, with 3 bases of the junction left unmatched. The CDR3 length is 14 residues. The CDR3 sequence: CASSSSSGEETQYF. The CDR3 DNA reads TGTGCCAGCAGCTCCTCTAGCGGGGAAGAGACCCAGTACTTC.

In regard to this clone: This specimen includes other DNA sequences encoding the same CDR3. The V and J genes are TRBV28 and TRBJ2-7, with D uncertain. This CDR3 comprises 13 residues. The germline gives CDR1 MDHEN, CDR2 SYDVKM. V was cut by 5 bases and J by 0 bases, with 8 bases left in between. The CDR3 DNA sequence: TGTGCCAGCAGTCCCGGAAGCTCCTACGAGCAGTACTTC. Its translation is CASSPGSSYEQYF.

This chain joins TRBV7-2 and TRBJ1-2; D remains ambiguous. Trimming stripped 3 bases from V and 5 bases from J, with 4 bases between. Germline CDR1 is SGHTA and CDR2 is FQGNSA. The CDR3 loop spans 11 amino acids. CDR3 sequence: CASSFQYGYTF. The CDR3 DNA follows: TGTGCCAGCAGCTTTCAATATGGCTACACCTTC.

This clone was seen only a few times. The CDR3 coding sequence is TGTGCCAGCAGCAGACAGATCTATGGCTACACCTTC. Protein sequence: CASSRQIYGYTF. This chain connects TRBV7-8 to TRBJ1-2; perhaps TRBD1 as D (5 bases). V gave up 5 bases and J gave up 4 bases, with 8 bases separating them. The germline CDR1 and CDR2 sequences are SGHVS and FQNEAQ. The CDR3 is 12 residues long.